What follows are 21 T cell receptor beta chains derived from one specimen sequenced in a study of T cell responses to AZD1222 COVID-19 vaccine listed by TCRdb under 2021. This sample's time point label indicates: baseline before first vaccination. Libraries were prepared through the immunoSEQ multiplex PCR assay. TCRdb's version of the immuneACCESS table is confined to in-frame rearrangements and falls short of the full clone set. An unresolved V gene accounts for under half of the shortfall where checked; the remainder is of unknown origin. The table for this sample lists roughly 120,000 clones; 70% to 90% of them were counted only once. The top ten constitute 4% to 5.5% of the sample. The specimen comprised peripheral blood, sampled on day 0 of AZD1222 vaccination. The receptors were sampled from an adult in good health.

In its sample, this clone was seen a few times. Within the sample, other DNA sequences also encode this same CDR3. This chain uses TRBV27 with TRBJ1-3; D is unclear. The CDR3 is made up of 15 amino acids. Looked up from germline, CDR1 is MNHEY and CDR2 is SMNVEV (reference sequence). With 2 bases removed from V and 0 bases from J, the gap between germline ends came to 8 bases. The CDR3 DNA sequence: TGTGCCAGCAGTTTAGACGGAAGCTCTGGAAACACCATATATTTT. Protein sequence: CASSLDGSSGNTIYF.

CDR3 DNA: TGTGCCAGCAGCCAAGATTTGGGGGGGTACAATGAGCAGTTCTTC. Protein sequence: CASSQDLGGYNEQFF. The gene calls are TRBV4-2 and TRBJ2-1, with 7 bases lining up with TRBD2. J gave up 4 bases and V 0 bases, and 3 bases lay outside the gene matches. Per germline, CDR1 LGHNA and CDR2 YNFKEQ. The CDR3 sequence is 15 residues long.

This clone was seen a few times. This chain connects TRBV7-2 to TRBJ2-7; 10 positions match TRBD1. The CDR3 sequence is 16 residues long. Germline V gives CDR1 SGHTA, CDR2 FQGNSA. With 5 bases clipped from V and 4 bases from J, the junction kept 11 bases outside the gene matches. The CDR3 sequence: CASSPYRDRGSYEQYF. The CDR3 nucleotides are TGTGCCAGCAGCCCTTACCGGGACAGGGGTTCGTACGAGCAGTACTTC.

CDR3 DNA: TGCGCCAGCAGTTCTGGGGACAGGGGCAATCAGCCCCAGCATTTT. This codes for CASSSGDRGNQPQHF. This sequence joins TRBV5-1 and TRBJ1-5; 9 bases fit TRBD1. V gave up 5 bases and J gave up 2 bases; unmatched junction bases: 5. The germline gives CDR1 SGHRS, CDR2 YFSETQ. The CDR3 consists of 15 residues.

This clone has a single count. CDR3 nucleotide sequence: TGTGCCAGCAGCTTTCTCCAAGGGGGGTATGGCTACACCTTC. It encodes CASSFLQGGYGYTF. The chain has TRBV5-4 and TRBJ1-2; the D gene is possibly TRBD1 (6 bases). Germline V gene data show CDR1 as SGHNT and CDR2 as YYREEE (reference sequence). The CDR3 covers 14 residues. The V and J ends lost 2 bases and 5 bases respectively, with 13 bases between them.

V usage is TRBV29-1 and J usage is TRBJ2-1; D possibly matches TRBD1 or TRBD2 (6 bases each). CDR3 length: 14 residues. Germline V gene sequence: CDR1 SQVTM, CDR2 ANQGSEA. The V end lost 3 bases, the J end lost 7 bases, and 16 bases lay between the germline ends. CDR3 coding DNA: TGCAGCGTTGAGGGCCAGGGGAGGACGAATGAGCAGTTCTTC. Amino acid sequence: CSVEGQGRTNEQFF.

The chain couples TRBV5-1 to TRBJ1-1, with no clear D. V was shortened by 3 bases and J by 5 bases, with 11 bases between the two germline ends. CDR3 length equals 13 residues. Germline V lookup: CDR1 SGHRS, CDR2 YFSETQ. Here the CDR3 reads CASSWRVETEAFF. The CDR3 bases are TGCGCCAGCAGCTGGAGGGTCGAGACTGAAGCTTTCTTT.

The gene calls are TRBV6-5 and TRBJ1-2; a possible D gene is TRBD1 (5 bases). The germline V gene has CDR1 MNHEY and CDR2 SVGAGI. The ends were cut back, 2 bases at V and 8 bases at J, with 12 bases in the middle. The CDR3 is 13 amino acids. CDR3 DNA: TGTGCCAGCAGTTACAAGGGGTCGGGAGGCTACACCTTC. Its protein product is CASSYKGSGGYTF.

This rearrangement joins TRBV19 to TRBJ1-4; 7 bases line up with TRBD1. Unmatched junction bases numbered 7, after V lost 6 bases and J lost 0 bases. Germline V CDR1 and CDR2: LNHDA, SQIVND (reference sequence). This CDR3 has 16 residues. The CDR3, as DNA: TGTGCCAGTAGCGGGGACAGAGTTGCAACTAATGAAAAACTGTTTTTT. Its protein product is CASSGDRVATNEKLFF.

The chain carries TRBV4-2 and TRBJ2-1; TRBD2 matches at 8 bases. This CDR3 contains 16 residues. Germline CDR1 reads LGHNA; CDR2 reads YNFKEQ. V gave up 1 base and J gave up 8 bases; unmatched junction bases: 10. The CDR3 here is CASSQVSGGGGYEQFF. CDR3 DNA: TGTGCCAGCAGCCAAGTCAGCGGGGGCGGGGGCTATGAGCAGTTCTTC.

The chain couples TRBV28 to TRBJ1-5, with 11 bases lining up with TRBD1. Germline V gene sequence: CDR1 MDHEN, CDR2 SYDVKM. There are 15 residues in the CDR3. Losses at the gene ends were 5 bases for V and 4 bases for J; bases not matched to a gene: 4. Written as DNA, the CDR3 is TGTGCCAGCAGTGGGACAGGGGGTCGGAATCAGCCCCAGCATTTT. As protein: CASSGTGGRNQPQHF.

The CDR3 DNA reads as TGTGCCAGCAGCTCCGGGGCTAACTATGGCTACACCTTC. Encoded protein: CASSSGANYGYTF. The chain is built from TRBV7-9 and TRBJ1-2; no definite D call. With 4 bases removed from V and 0 bases from J, the gap between germline ends came to 6 bases. Germline V gene sequence: CDR1 SEHNR, CDR2 FQNEAQ (reference sequence). The CDR3 runs 13 residues.

This CDR3 is CASSLGTAPNYGYTF. The DNA for the CDR3 is TGTGCCAGCAGCTTAGGGACAGCACCCAACTATGGCTACACCTTC. The V call is TRBV7-2, the J call TRBJ1-2; TRBD1 might be the D (6 bases). Trimming cost V 1 base and J 2 bases, with 11 bases left between them. This CDR3 is built from 15 residues. Germline V gene data show CDR1 as SGHTA and CDR2 as FQGNSA.

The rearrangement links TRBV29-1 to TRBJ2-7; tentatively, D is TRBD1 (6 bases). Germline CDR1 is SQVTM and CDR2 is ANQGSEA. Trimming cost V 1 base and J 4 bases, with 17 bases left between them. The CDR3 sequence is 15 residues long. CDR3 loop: CSVEGETGSAYEQYF. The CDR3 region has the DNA TGCAGCGTTGAAGGTGAAACAGGGTCGGCGTACGAGCAGTACTTC.

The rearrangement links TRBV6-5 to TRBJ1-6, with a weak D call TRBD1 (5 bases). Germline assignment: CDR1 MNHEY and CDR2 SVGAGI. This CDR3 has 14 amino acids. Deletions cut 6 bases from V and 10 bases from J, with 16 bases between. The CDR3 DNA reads TGTGCCAGCAGAGGGACCCTGGAGATCTCACCCCTCCACTTT. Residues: CASRGTLEISPLHF.

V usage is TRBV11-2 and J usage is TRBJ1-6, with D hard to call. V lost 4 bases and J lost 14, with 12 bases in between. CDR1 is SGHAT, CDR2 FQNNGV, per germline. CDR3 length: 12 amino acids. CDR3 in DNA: TGTGCCAGCAGCTCCAGCCGTACTGCCCTCCACTTT. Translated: CASSSSRTALHF.

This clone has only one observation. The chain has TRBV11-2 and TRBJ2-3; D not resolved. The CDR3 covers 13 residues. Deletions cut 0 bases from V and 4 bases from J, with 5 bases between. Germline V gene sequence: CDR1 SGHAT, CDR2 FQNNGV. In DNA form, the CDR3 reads TGTGCCAGCAGCTTAGATTTAGCAGATACGCAGTATTTT. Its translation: CASSLDLADTQYF. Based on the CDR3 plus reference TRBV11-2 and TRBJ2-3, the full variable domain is EAGVAQSPRYKIIEKRQSVAFWCNPISGHATLYWYQQILGQGPKLLIQFQNNGVVDDSQLPKDRFSAERLKGVDSTLKIQPAKLEDSAVYLCASSLDLADTQYFGPGTRLTVL.

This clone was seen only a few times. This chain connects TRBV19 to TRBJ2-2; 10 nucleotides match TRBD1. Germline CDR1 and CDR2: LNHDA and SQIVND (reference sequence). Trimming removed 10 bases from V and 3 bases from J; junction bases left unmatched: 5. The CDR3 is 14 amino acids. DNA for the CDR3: TGTGCCACTGACAGGGGGCAATACACCGGGGAGCTGTTTTTT. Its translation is CATDRGQYTGELFF.

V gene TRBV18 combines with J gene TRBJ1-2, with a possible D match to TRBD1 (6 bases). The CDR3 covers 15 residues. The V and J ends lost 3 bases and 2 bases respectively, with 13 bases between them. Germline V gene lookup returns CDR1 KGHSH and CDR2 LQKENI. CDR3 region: CASSPDGQTNYGYTF. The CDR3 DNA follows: TGTGCCAGCTCACCCGACGGACAGACGAACTATGGCTACACCTTC.

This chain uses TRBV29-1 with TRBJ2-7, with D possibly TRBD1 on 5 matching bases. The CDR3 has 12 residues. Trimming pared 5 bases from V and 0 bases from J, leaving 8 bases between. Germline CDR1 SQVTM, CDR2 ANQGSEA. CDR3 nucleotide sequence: TGCAGCGTTAGGGGCAACTCCTACGAGCAGTACTTC. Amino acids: CSVRGNSYEQYF.

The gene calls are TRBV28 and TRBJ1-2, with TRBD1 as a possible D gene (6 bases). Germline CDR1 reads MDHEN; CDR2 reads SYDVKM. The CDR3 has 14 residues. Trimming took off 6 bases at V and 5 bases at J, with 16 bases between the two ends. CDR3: CASRTPQGIYGYTF. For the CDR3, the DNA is TGTGCCAGCAGGACGCCGCAGGGGATTTATGGCTACACCTTC.